This is a list of T cell receptor beta chains from one sample in a study of CD8+ T cells in alopecia areata. Here immunoSEQ multiplex PCR was the method, and the copy in TCRdb shows in-frame clones only, minus some. The top ten clones hold roughly 17% of a sample with about 180,000 clones, approximately 59% of them seen once. The source material was CD4+ T cells sorted from blood, sampled at approximately week 55, from a patient treated with tofacitinib. The receptors originated from a human donor with alopecia areata. CDR3s include the opening cysteine and the closing phenylalanine or tryptophan. Each record gives: J gene, V gene, CDR3 length, clone size, D gene, CDR3 DNA, CDR3 protein. A D gene is named only where the DNA matches it firmly. Part of the rows lack a size; the others show once, few, many or a class for expanded clones.

J: TRBJ1-2
V: TRBV18
length: 15
size: few
D: NA
DNA: TGTGCCAGCTCACCACCGCACAGCCTCAACTATGGCTACACCTTC
CDR3: CASSPPHSLNYGYTF

J: TRBJ2-4
V: TRBV19
length: 15
size: NA
D: TRBD1
DNA: TGTGCCAGTAGTAGGACCGGGACAGAGAAATACATTCAGTACTTC
CDR3: CASSRTGTEKYIQYF

J: TRBJ2-5
V: TRBV20-1
length: 11
size: NA
D: NA
DNA: TGCAGTGTCGCAGGGTTAGAGACCCAGTACTTC
CDR3: CSVAGLETQYF

J: TRBJ1-4
V: TRBV4-1
length: 15
size: once
D: NA
DNA: TGCGCCAGCAGCCAACGACAGACAACTAATGAAAAACTGTTTTTT
CDR3: CASSQRQTTNEKLFF

J: TRBJ1-2
V: TRBV6-5
length: 14
size: NA
D: NA
DNA: TGTGCCAGCGGAGTAGGAGGGACTAACTATGGCTACACCTTC
CDR3: CASGVGGTNYGYTF

J: TRBJ1-1
V: TRBV4-2
length: 14
size: few
D: NA
DNA: TGTGCCAGCAGCCAACAAGGGTGGGGTACTGAAGCTTTCTTT
CDR3: CASSQQGWGTEAFF

J: TRBJ2-7
V: TRBV18
length: 16
size: NA
D: NA
DNA: TGTGCCAGCTCAAGTCTGGGGGAGTGGTACTCTGGCGAGCAGTACTTC
CDR3: CASSSLGEWYSGEQYF

J: TRBJ1-1
V: TRBV2
length: 13
size: NA
D: NA
DNA: TGTGCCAGCAGTGAAGCGCAGGGTACTGAAGCTTTCTTT
CDR3: CASSEAQGTEAFF

J: TRBJ2-7
V: TRBV6-1
length: 15
size: few
D: NA
DNA: TGTGCCAGCAGTGGGCCGGGCGGGGCCCGCTACGAGCAGTACTTC
CDR3: CASSGPGGARYEQYF

J: TRBJ2-7
V: TRBV5-1
length: 14
size: NA
D: TRBD1
DNA: TGCGCCAGCAGCTGGACAGGGGGAACCTACGAGCAGTACTTC
CDR3: CASSWTGGTYEQYF

J: TRBJ1-2
V: TRBV6-5
length: 15
size: few
D: NA
DNA: TGTGCCAGCAGTTATGGTATTCCGGACGGCTATGGCTACACCTTC
CDR3: CASSYGIPDGYGYTF

J: TRBJ2-7
V: TRBV7-8
length: 14
size: NA
D: NA
DNA: TGTGCCAGCAGCTTAGAAGGGGTCACCTACGAGCAGTACTTC
CDR3: CASSLEGVTYEQYF

J: TRBJ1-1
V: TRBV19
length: 12
size: NA
D: NA
DNA: TGTGCCAGTACGGCAGGGAGGGCTGAAGCTTTCTTT
CDR3: CASTAGRAEAFF